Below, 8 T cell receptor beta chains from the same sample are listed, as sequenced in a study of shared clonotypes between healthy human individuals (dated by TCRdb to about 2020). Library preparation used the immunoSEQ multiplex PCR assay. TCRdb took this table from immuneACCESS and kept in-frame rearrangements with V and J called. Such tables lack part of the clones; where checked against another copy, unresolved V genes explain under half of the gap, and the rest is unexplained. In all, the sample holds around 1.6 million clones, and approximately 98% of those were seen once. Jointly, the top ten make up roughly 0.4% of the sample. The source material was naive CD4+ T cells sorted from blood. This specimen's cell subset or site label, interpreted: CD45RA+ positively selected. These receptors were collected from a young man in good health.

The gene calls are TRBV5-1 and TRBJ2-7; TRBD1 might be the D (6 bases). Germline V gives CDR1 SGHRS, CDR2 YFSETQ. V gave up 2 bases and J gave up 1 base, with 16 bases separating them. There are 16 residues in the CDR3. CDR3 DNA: TGCGCCAGCAGCTTAACAGGGCGCCAAGGGTCCTACGAGCAGTACTTC. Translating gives CASSLTGRQGSYEQYF.

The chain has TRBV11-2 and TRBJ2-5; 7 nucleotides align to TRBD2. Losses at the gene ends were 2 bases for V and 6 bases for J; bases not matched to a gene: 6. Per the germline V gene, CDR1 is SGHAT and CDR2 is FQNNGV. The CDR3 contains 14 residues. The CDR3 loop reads CASSLLGGSQTQYF. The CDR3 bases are TGTGCCAGCAGCTTACTTGGCGGGAGTCAGACCCAGTACTTC.

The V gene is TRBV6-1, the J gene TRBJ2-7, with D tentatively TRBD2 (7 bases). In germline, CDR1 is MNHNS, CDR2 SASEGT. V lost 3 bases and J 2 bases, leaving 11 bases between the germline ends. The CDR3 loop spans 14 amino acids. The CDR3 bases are TGTGCCAGCAGTGATATGCGGGGGCCCTACGAGCAGTACTTC. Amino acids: CASSDMRGPYEQYF.

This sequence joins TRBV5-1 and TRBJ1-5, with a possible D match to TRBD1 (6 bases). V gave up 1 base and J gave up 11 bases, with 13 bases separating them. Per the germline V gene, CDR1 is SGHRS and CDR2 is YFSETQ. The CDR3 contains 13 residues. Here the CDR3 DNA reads TGCGCCAGCAGCTTGACAGGGAACGGAGCCCAGCATTTT. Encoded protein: CASSLTGNGAQHF.

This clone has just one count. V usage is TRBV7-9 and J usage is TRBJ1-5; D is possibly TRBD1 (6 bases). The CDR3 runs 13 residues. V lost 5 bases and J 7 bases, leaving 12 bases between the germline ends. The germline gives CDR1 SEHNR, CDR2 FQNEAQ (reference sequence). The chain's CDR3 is CASSAIGGQPQHF. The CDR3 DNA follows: TGTGCCAGCAGCGCGATAGGGGGACAGCCCCAGCATTTT.

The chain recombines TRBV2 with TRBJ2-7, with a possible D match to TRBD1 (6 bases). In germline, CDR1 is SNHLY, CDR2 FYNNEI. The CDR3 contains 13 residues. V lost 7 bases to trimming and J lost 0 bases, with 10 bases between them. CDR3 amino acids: CASTDSYSYEQYF. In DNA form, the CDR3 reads TGTGCCAGCACGGACAGCTACTCCTACGAGCAGTACTTC.

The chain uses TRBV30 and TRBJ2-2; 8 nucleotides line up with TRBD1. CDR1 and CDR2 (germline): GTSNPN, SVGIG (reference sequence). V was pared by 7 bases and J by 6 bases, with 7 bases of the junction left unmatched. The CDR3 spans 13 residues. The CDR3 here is CASSDRAAGELFF. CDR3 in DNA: TGTGCCTCTTCGGACAGGGCTGCCGGGGAGCTGTTTTTT.

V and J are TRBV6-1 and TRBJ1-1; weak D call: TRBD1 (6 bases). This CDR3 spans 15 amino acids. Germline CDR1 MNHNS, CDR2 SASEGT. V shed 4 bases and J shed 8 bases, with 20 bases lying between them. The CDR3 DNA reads TGTGCCAGCAGTGCCTCCGACAGGTTAAACATGGAAGCTTTCTTT. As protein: CASSASDRLNMEAFF.